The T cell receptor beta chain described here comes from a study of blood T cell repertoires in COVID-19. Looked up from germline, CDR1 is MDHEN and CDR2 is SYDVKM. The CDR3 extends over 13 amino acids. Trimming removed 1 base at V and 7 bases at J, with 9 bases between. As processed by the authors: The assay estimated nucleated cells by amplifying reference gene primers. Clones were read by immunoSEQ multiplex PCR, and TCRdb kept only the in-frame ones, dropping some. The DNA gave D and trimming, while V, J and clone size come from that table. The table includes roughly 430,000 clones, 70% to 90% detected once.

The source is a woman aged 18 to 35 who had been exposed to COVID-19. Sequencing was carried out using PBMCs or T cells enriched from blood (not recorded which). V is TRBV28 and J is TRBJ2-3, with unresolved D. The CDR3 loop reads CASSLLTGYTQYF. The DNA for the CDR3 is TGTGCCAGCAGTTTATTGACTGGATATACGCAGTATTTT.